Shown below are 5 T cell receptor beta chains from a single sample sequenced in a study of OX40 agonist ivuxolimab in advanced cancers. Profiling relied on immunoSEQ multiplex PCR, and the TCRdb table lists in-frame clones only, not all of them. In the table there are over 45,000 clones, 85% to 95% of which are singletons. Here the sequenced sample was CD4+ or CD8+ T cells sorted from blood, taken in a trial of the OX40 agonist ivuxolimab. The origin of the receptors is an adult with an advanced solid tumor such as melanoma, head and neck, liver or kidney cancer.

This clone was recorded only once. Other DNA sequences from this sample encode an identical CDR3 as well. V is TRBV27 and J is TRBJ2-1; TRBD2 agrees at 11 bases. Per germline, CDR1 MNHEY and CDR2 SMNVEV (reference sequence). V was clipped by 3 bases and J by 4 bases; unmatched bases: 2. CDR3 length: 15 residues. CDR3 sequence: CASSLGLAVYNEQFF. CDR3 bases: TGTGCCAGCAGTTTGGGACTAGCGGTGTACAATGAGCAGTTCTTC.

This rearrangement joins TRBV6-6 to TRBJ2-7; either TRBD1 or TRBD2 may supply D (6 bases each). Germline-derived CDR1 and CDR2 are MNHNY and SVGAGI (reference sequence). V lost 3 bases and J 6 bases, leaving 12 bases between the germline ends. This CDR3 region has 13 residues. The CDR3 loop reads CASSYTGGGEQYF. Written as DNA, the CDR3 is TGTGCCAGCAGTTATACCGGGGGCGGCGAGCAGTACTTC.

The V call is TRBV5-6, the J call TRBJ1-2, with 7 positions matching TRBD1. CDR1 and CDR2 (germline): SGHDT, YYEEEE. The CDR3 length is 16 residues. V shed 2 bases and J 4 bases; nucleotides not matched to a gene: 11. The CDR3 DNA sequence: TGTGCCAGCAGCTTTGGAACAGGGGTCGGTGTCTATGGCTACACCTTC. This encodes CASSFGTGVGVYGYTF.

J is TRBJ2-3 and V is TRBV15; no firm D call. V lost 1 base and J lost 3, with 8 bases in between. Per the germline V gene, CDR1 is LNHNV and CDR2 is YYDKDF (reference sequence). The CDR3 runs 14 residues. In DNA, the CDR3 is TGTGCCACCAGCAGAGTGGGCGATACAGATACGCAGTATTTT. It codes for CATSRVGDTDTQYF.

The chain joins TRBV7-8 to TRBJ2-3; TRBD1 or TRBD2 may be the D gene (5 bases each). Trimming removed 9 bases from V and 10 bases from J, with 8 bases in between. Germline loops: CDR1 SGHVS, CDR2 FQNEAQ. The CDR3 is made up of 9 amino acids. In nucleotides, the CDR3 is TGTGCCAGTGGGGACCCGCAGTATTTT. Amino acids: CASGDPQYF.